The source of this TCR beta chain is a study of T-cell memory formation after mild COVID-19. Study results and caveats: Contracting CD4+ clones lay largely in CM and EM, with CD8+ ones residing in EMRA.

Constant-segment primers and 5'RACE yielded cDNA libraries for TCR alpha and TCR beta, each carrying sample barcodes and UMIs. TCRdb re-called the 5' RACE reads with MiXCR, one entry per CDR3 protein. Of over 150,000 distinct CDR3 sequences detected, 10% to 15% appear once; the ten largest clones hold 3.3%. This clonotype was found a few times. Its antigen remains unidentified. Germline lookup yields CDR1 SGHTA and CDR2 FQGNSA. The CDR3 is 15 residues long. Trimming removed 1 base at V and 6 bases at J, with 14 bases between. The clonotype was recovered from a young man who had mild COVID-19 (a few samples of this study predate the infection). Cell type and time point are not known. The sample was PBMCs or a T cell subset sorted from them (not recorded which). The chain recombines TRBV7-2 with TRBJ2-3, with D perhaps TRBD1 (6 bases). The CDR3 coding sequence is TGTGCCAGCAGCTTAGTGGGGGCCCAGTGGGATACGCAGTATTTT. It is translated as CASSLVGAQWDTQYF. The full variable domain, with the rest looked up from reference TRBV7-2 and TRBJ2-3, is GAGVSQSPSNKVTEKGKDVELRCDPISGHTALYWYRQSLGQGLEFLIYFQGNSAPDKSGLPSDRFSAERTGGSVSTLTIQRTQQEDSAVYLCASSLVGAQWDTQYFGPGTRLTVL.